A selection of T cell receptor beta chains follows, all from one sample in a study of spatial heterogeneity in lung cancer. One entry per CDR3 protein results from TCRdb running MiXCR on the 5' RACE reads. This table has about 38,000 distinct CDR3 sequences, 5.2% appearing once. This specimen was PBMCs, taken at surgery. The receptors originated from a female donor with early-stage non-small cell lung cancer. Each CDR3 is given with its conserved first and last residue. D genes are given only for firm matches. Clone sizes are given selectively: once, few, many, or a class where the clone is expanded.

TRBV27	TRBJ2-7	TRBD1	many	TGTGCCAGCAGTTTTTCACAGGGGGGTAGCGAGCAGTACTTC	CASSFSQGGSEQYF
TRBV6-1	TRBJ2-1	NA	many	TGTGCCAGCATGGGGGCGGGTGAGCAGTTCTTC	CASMGAGEQFF
TRBV29-1	TRBJ2-5	NA	many	TGCAGCACCGCGGGACAGACCCAAGAGACCCAGTACTTC	CSTAGQTQETQYF
TRBV20-1	TRBJ1-4	NA	NA	TGCAGTGCCGAAGAAACAGTGACGAAACTGTTTTTT	CSAEETVTKLFF
TRBV10-3	TRBJ2-3	TRBD2	many	TGTGCCATCAGTGCGCTAGCGGGGGGCTCGGGAACAGATACGCAGTATTTT	CAISALAGGSGTDTQYF
TRBV18	TRBJ2-7	TRBD1	NA	TGTGCCAGCTCACCTGGGACAGGGAGTTCCTACGAGCAGTACTTC	CASSPGTGSSYEQYF
TRBV5-1	TRBJ2-3	TRBD2	medium-sized	TGCGCCAGCAGCTACGCAGCGGGGGCGACCACAGATACGCAGTATTTT	CASSYAAGATTDTQYF
TRBV6-2/TRBV6-3	TRBJ2-7	NA	few	TGTGCCAGCAGCCCTTTTAGGGCCGAGCAGTACTTC	CASSPFRAEQYF
TRBV7-8	TRBJ2-7	TRBD2	many	TGTGCCAGCAGCCCAAGCCCCCTACTAGCGGGATCGTCCGAGCAGTACTTC	CASSPSPLLAGSSEQYF
TRBV12-3/TRBV12-4	TRBJ2-3	NA	few	TGTGCCAGCAGTTTAAGGGGGGGAGATACGCAGTATTTT	CASSLRGGDTQYF
TRBV7-9	TRBJ2-4	NA	NA	TGTGCCAGCAGCTCCCTTTTGGACATTCAGTACTTC	CASSSLLDIQYF
TRBV3-1	TRBJ2-5	TRBD2	NA	TGTGCCAGCAGCCAAATGGCGGGGGGGCAAGAGACCCAGTACTTC	CASSQMAGGQETQYF
TRBV28	TRBJ1-6	TRBD1	many	TGTGCCAGCAGCCCTGCATCAGGGACAGGGACTAATTCACCCCTCCACTTT	CASSPASGTGTNSPLHF
TRBV2	TRBJ2-7	NA	few	TGTGCCAGCAGTGATGACATGGACTACGAGCAGTACTTC	CASSDDMDYEQYF
TRBV9	TRBJ1-4	NA	many	TGTGCCAGCAGCTTGATGGGGTTGGGTGAAAAACTGTTTTTT	CASSLMGLGEKLFF
TRBV13	TRBJ2-1	NA	NA	TGTGTCAGCAGCTTAGATTCGCGGGGATACGGGAATGAGCAGTTCTTC	CVSSLDSRGYGNEQFF
TRBV5-4	TRBJ2-2	NA	many	TGTGCCAGCAGCTTGCCCCCAGGGGGGGGTACCGGGGAGCTGTTTTTT	CASSLPPGGGTGELFF
TRBV5-1	TRBJ2-1	NA	many	TGCGCCAGCCGATGGGACAATGAGCAGTTCTTC	CASRWDNEQFF
TRBV2	TRBJ1-2	NA	many	TGTGCCAGCAGTGAAGAGCTCATTTTCTATGGCTACACCTTC	CASSEELIFYGYTF
TRBV18	TRBJ2-1	NA	many	TGTGCCAGCTCACCATCCAGGGAGGATGAGCAGTTCTTC	CASSPSREDEQFF
TRBV5-6	TRBJ2-7	TRBD1	many	TGTGCCAGCAGCCGGACAGGAACCTACGAGCAGTACTTC	CASSRTGTYEQYF
TRBV5-1	TRBJ2-1	NA	NA	TGCGCCAGCAGCTTGGAGTATTCCTCCTACAATGAGCAGTTCTTC	CASSLEYSSYNEQFF
TRBV27	TRBJ2-2	NA	many	TGTGCCAGCAGCCCCCGCGTTAGGGGCAGGGAGCTGTTTTTT	CASSPRVRGRELFF
TRBV18	TRBJ2-1	TRBD2	many	TGTGCCAGCTCACCCGGGACTAGCGGGTTTAATGAGCAGTTCTTC	CASSPGTSGFNEQFF
TRBV19	TRBJ2-3	TRBD2	many	TGTGCCAGTAGTCTACTAGCGGGGGGCCGCACAGATACGCAGTATTTT	CASSLLAGGRTDTQYF
TRBV5-8	TRBJ2-2	NA	many	TGTGCCAGCACCGGGACCTCCCGCCGGGAGCTGTTTTTT	CASTGTSRRELFF
TRBV12-3/TRBV12-4	TRBJ1-3	NA	NA	TGTGCCAGCAGCCTGGACCACACTGGAAACACCATATATTTT	CASSLDHTGNTIYF
TRBV5-4	TRBJ1-6	TRBD1	NA	TGTGCCAGCAGCTTGGACAGGGGGATAAATTCACCCCTCCACTTT	CASSLDRGINSPLHF
TRBV9	TRBJ1-5	TRBD1	many	TGTGCCAGCAGCGCCGAAGACAGGGGTAATCAGCCCCAGCATTTT	CASSAEDRGNQPQHF
TRBV20-1	TRBJ1-1	NA	NA	TGCAGTGCCAACCTGGAGGGGTACAACACTGAAGCTTTCTTT	CSANLEGYNTEAFF
TRBV10-3	TRBJ2-7	NA	many	TGTGCCATCAGTGAGTCTACGACGAGCTCCTACGAGCAGTACTTC	CAISESTTSSYEQYF
TRBV7-2	TRBJ1-2	NA	few	TGTGCCAGCAGCTCCCAGTCCGGTTACTATGGCTACACCTTC	CASSSQSGYYGYTF
TRBV11-2	TRBJ2-5	NA	many	TGTGCCACCGACACGTTTGTAAATCCAGAGACCCAGTACTTC	CATDTFVNPETQYF
TRBV3-1	TRBJ1-1	NA	many	TGTGCCAGCAGCCAAAGCGAGACAAAAGCTTTCTTT	CASSQSETKAFF
TRBV19	TRBJ1-5	NA	NA	TGTGCCAGTAGTATTCTTAATGGGGATCAGCCCCAGCATTTT	CASSILNGDQPQHF
TRBV9	TRBJ2-3	NA	many	TGTGCCAGCAGCGCGGACCTTGATACGCAGTATTTT	CASSADLDTQYF
TRBV9	TRBJ1-4	TRBD1	many	TGTGCCAGCAGCAGACAGGGAACTAATGAAAAACTGTTTTTT	CASSRQGTNEKLFF
TRBV12-1	TRBJ1-1	NA	many	TGTGCCAGCAGCTTTTACAGGAACACTGAAGCTTTCTTT	CASSFYRNTEAFF
TRBV7-7	TRBJ1-4	NA	many	TGTGCCAGCAGCCCCAGGGAGGGAGAAAAACTGTTTTTT	CASSPREGEKLFF
TRBV11-1	TRBJ2-7	NA	many	TGTGCCAGCAGCGGACGAGGGGCCGAGACCTACGAGCAGTACTTC	CASSGRGAETYEQYF
TRBV2	TRBJ2-3	TRBD2	NA	TGTGCCAGCAGCTCCCCGACTAGCGGGGCTAAAGATACGCAGTATTTT	CASSSPTSGAKDTQYF
TRBV10-3	TRBJ1-5	NA	many	TGTGCCATCAGTGAGTGGGGGGGTAATCAGCCCCAGCATTTT	CAISEWGGNQPQHF
TRBV19	TRBJ1-5	NA	many	TGTGCCAGTACAGGGGAAATGGATCAGCCCCAGCATTTT	CASTGEMDQPQHF
TRBV9	TRBJ2-2	NA	many	TGTGCCAGCAGCGTAGGAGACTTCACCGGGGAGCTGTTTTTT	CASSVGDFTGELFF
TRBV12-3/TRBV12-4	TRBJ2-5	NA	NA	TGTGCCAGCACCCCCCGATCCGGGGCCCTAGAGACCCAGTACTTC	CASTPRSGALETQYF
TRBV12-3/TRBV12-4	TRBJ2-1	TRBD2	few	TGTGCCAGCAGTTTAAGCCCCCTAGCGGATGAGCAGTTCTTC	CASSLSPLADEQFF
TRBV7-2	TRBJ2-3	NA	many	TGTGCCAGCAGCTTAGTGGGACGATCGGATACGCAGTATTTT	CASSLVGRSDTQYF
TRBV2	TRBJ1-2	TRBD1	few	TGTGCCAGCAAGGACAGGGGGAACTATGGCTACACCTTC	CASKDRGNYGYTF
TRBV20-1	TRBJ2-2	NA	NA	TGCAGTGCTAGAGTCGGGCCACTATCGAACACCGGGGAGCTGTTTTTT	CSARVGPLSNTGELFF
TRBV20-1	TRBJ2-7	NA	many	TGCAGTGCCCTACCACCCTGGGGGGAGAGGGCTGAGCAGTACTTC	CSALPPWGERAEQYF
TRBV7-2	TRBJ2-7	NA	many	TGTGCCAGCAGCCGACCCTACGAGCAGTACTTC	CASSRPYEQYF
TRBV19	TRBJ2-1	TRBD2	medium-sized	TGTGCCAGTAGTATAGTGATGGCGGGGGGGCCTAATGAGCAGTTCTTC	CASSIVMAGGPNEQFF
TRBV3-1	TRBJ2-7	NA	few	TGTGCCAGCAGCCTGCGGCAAGCCCGCGAGCAGTACTTC	CASSLRQAREQYF
TRBV27	TRBJ1-1	NA	many	TGTGCCAGCAGTTTCCAGTACCTGAACACTGAAGCTTTCTTT	CASSFQYLNTEAFF
TRBV11-2	TRBJ2-2	NA	many	TGTGCCAGCAGCTTAGATCACACCGGGGAGCTGTTTTTT	CASSLDHTGELFF
TRBV5-6	TRBJ2-1	TRBD2	NA	TGTGCCAGCAGCCCGGAGGGACTAGCGTTCAATGAGCAGTTCTTC	CASSPEGLAFNEQFF
TRBV4-1	TRBJ2-5	TRBD2	many	TGCGCCAGCAGCCGGGACGGGGACCCGGGGGGAGAGACCCAGTACTTC	CASSRDGDPGGETQYF